A selection of T cell receptor beta chains follows, all from one sample in a study of T cell changes during pregnancy in multiple sclerosis. Sequenced by immunoSEQ multiplex PCR; TCRdb stores in-frame clones only, minus some. This sample has 84,000 or so clones, with about 95% found just once. The specimen was peripheral blood, collected in the third trimester of pregnancy. The receptor source for this set is a female donor with multiple sclerosis, enrolled in a pregnancy study. Each CDR3 is given with its conserved first and last residue.

CASSEYSTDTQYF,13,TRBV6-1
CASSLSSGGVDTQYF,15,TRBV5-4
CASSPGTDYGYTF,13,TRBV7-9
CATRDGVLAGGDEKLFF,17,TRBV10-3
CASSDTRMEGYEQYF,15,TRBV6-1
CASSVVASGGSEQFF,15,TRBV9
CASSISAGQRSNQPQHF,17,TRBV19
CASRPWTGFHEQYF,14,TRBV12-2
CASMGDSGNTIYF,13,TRBV6-6
CASSYPGQGVWGYTF,15,TRBV7-2